This is a list of T cell receptor beta chains from one sample in a study of vaccination effects on CD4 cells after COVID-19. Assay used: immunoSEQ multiplex PCR; TCRdb lists only in-frame clones, some missing. The data hold 20,000 to 25,000 clones, with roughly 72% observed a single time. No antigen has been identified for these receptors. This specimen consisted of CD4+ T cells from PBMCs cultured with HCoV-NL63 spike peptides, obtained before COVID-19 vaccination. Source of these receptors: a human donor who received a COVID-19 vaccine. CDR3s include the opening cysteine and the closing phenylalanine or tryptophan. Fields, in order: clone size, J gene, D gene, V gene, CDR3 DNA, CDR3 protein. D genes are given only for firm matches. Only some rows state a clone size, as once, few, many or a class for expanded clones.

abundance: once; j_gene: TRBJ2-7; d_gene: TRBD2; v_gene: TRBV12-5; CDR3nt: TGTGCTAGTGGTTTGGTACTGGGGCTAGCGGGAGACGAGCAGTACTTC; CDR3aa: CASGLVLGLAGDEQYF
abundance: -; j_gene: TRBJ2-1; d_gene: -; v_gene: TRBV19; CDR3nt: TGTGCCAGTAGTTTATGGGGGAGTAGGTCCTACAATGAGCAGTTCTTC; CDR3aa: CASSLWGSRSYNEQFF
abundance: once; j_gene: TRBJ2-1; d_gene: TRBD2; v_gene: TRBV5-1; CDR3nt: TGCGCCAGCAGCTATAGCGGGAGCTACAATGAGCAGTTCTTC; CDR3aa: CASSYSGSYNEQFF
abundance: -; j_gene: TRBJ2-7; d_gene: TRBD1; v_gene: TRBV5-1; CDR3nt: TGCGCCAGCAGCTTGGCCTCCGGGACAGGGAGGTACGAGCAGTACTTC; CDR3aa: CASSLASGTGRYEQYF
abundance: -; j_gene: TRBJ1-2; d_gene: TRBD1; v_gene: TRBV5-6; CDR3nt: TGTGCCAGCAGCAAGGACAGGGGAAGTGGCTATGGCTACACCTTC; CDR3aa: CASSKDRGSGYGYTF
abundance: -; j_gene: TRBJ1-4; d_gene: -; v_gene: TRBV18; CDR3nt: TGTGCCAGCTCACCAGGGATGGGGGGAACGAGTGAAAAACTGTTTTTT; CDR3aa: CASSPGMGGTSEKLFF
abundance: -; j_gene: TRBJ2-3; d_gene: -; v_gene: TRBV27; CDR3nt: TGTGCCAGCAGTACCATCACAGATACGCAGTATTTT; CDR3aa: CASSTITDTQYF
abundance: -; j_gene: TRBJ2-2; d_gene: -; v_gene: TRBV5-4; CDR3nt: TGTGCCAGCAGCTTGCGCCAGAACACCGGGGAGCTGTTTTTT; CDR3aa: CASSLRQNTGELFF
abundance: -; j_gene: TRBJ1-2; d_gene: -; v_gene: TRBV24-1; CDR3nt: TGTGCCACCAGTGATAGAACCTCCCAGGGATACACCTTC; CDR3aa: CATSDRTSQGYTF
abundance: -; j_gene: TRBJ1-2; d_gene: TRBD1; v_gene: TRBV15; CDR3nt: TGTGCCACCAGCAGAGGGACAGGGGTTTTGTATGGCTACACCTTC; CDR3aa: CATSRGTGVLYGYTF
abundance: few; j_gene: TRBJ2-2; d_gene: -; v_gene: TRBV11-2; CDR3nt: TGTGCCAGCAGCTTAGGCTGGCGGGTGAACACCGGGGAGCTGTTTTTT; CDR3aa: CASSLGWRVNTGELFF
abundance: few; j_gene: TRBJ2-1; d_gene: TRBD2; v_gene: TRBV5-1; CDR3nt: TGCGCCAGCAGCCGCGGGGCTAGCGGGGGGGTGGATGGTGAGCAGTTCTTC; CDR3aa: CASSRGASGGVDGEQFF
abundance: -; j_gene: TRBJ2-7; d_gene: TRBD1; v_gene: TRBV3-1/TRBV3-2; CDR3nt: TGTGCCAGCAGCCAGGGGACAGGGGCAAACGAGCAGTACTTC; CDR3aa: CASSQGTGANEQYF